The 15 T cell receptor beta chains given below trace back to one sample, sequenced in a study of neoadjuvant nivolumab and ipilimumab in lung cancer. Generated by immunoSEQ multiplex PCR, the TCRdb table keeps only in-frame clones and is missing some. The repertoire has about 26,000 clones, about 85% of them found once; the top ten carry roughly 6%. The sequencing here drew on peripheral blood, taken before neoadjuvant nivolumab, alone or with ipilimumab. Receptor source: an adult with non-small cell lung cancer.

This chain joins TRBV29-1 and TRBJ2-3; TRBD2 might be the D (6 bases). CDR3 length equals 15 residues. CDR1 and CDR2 (germline): SQVTM, ANQGSEA. The ends were cut back, 3 bases at V and 1 base at J, with 14 bases in the middle. The CDR3 nucleotides read TGCAGCGTTGAGGGGGGACCTTCTGGCACAGATACGCAGTATTTT. Translating gives CSVEGGPSGTDTQYF.

The chain recombines TRBV2 with TRBJ1-2; the D gene is possibly TRBD1 (5 bases). The germline V and J ends were trimmed by 5 bases and 5 bases, with 15 bases remaining between them. This CDR3 has 14 residues. Germline V gene sequence: CDR1 SNHLY, CDR2 FYNNEI. CDR3 in amino acids: CASSTRPGPYGYTF. The CDR3 bases are TGTGCCAGCAGTACCAGGCCAGGGCCGTATGGCTACACCTTC.

The rearrangement uses TRBV6-1 and TRBJ1-6; tentative D call: TRBD1 (6 bases). In germline, CDR1 is MNHNS, CDR2 SASEGT. V gave up 6 bases and J gave up 7 bases, with 13 bases separating them. This CDR3 region has 14 residues. The CDR3: CASRRQDSNSPLHF. The CDR3 region has the DNA TGTGCCAGCAGGAGACAGGATTCCAATTCACCCCTCCACTTT.

This rearrangement joins TRBV18 to TRBJ2-3; possibly TRBD1 for D (6 bases). The germline CDR1 and CDR2 sequences are KGHSH and LQKENI. The CDR3 consists of 15 residues. The V end was cut by 2 bases, the J end by 3 bases, with 12 bases between. The CDR3 reads CASSPRDKGTDTQYF. The CDR3 region has the DNA TGTGCCAGCTCACCAAGGGACAAGGGTACAGATACGCAGTATTTT.

The chain is built from TRBV6-1 and TRBJ1-1; D uncertain. The CDR3 consists of 14 residues. V lost 11 bases and J 3 bases, leaving 19 bases between the germline ends. Germline V lookup: CDR1 MNHNS, CDR2 SASEGT. In DNA form, the CDR3 reads TGTGCCGGAAGACTGCCAGGCGGGGACACTGAAGCTTTCTTT. It codes for CAGRLPGGDTEAFF.

The chain recombines TRBV7-2 with TRBJ2-3; D not resolved. The CDR3 contains 14 residues. Trimming removed 1 base from V and 3 bases from J, with 8 bases in between. CDR1 is SGHTA and CDR2 is FQGNSA in the germline V gene. As DNA, the CDR3 is TGTGCCAGCAGCTTAGGGCACTCGACAGATACGCAGTATTTT. This sequence encodes CASSLGHSTDTQYF. The entire variable domain, with the rest obtained from reference TRBV7-2 and TRBJ2-3, is as follows: GAGVSQSPSNKVTEKGKDVELRCDPISGHTALYWYRQSLGQGLEFLIYFQGNSAPDKSGLPSDRFSAERTGGSVSTLTIQRTQQEDSAVYLCASSLGHSTDTQYFGPGTRLTVL.

V and J are TRBV5-4 and TRBJ2-2, with 8 bases fitting TRBD2. This CDR3 has 19 amino acids. V gave up 3 bases and J gave up 1 base; unmatched junction bases: 14. In germline, CDR1 is SGHNT, CDR2 YYREEE (reference sequence). This CDR3 reads CASSSGGSGDLQNTGELFF. The CDR3 DNA reads as TGTGCCAGCAGCTCCGGCGGTAGCGGGGACCTCCAGAACACCGGGGAGCTGTTTTTT. Based on the CDR3 plus reference TRBV5-4 and TRBJ2-2, the full variable domain is ETGVTQSPTHLIKTRGQQVTLRCSSQSGHNTVSWYQQALGQGPQFIFQYYREEENGRGNFPPRFSGLQFPNYSSELNVNALELDDSALYLCASSSGGSGDLQNTGELFFGEGSRLTVL.

In nucleotides, the CDR3 is TGTGCCAGCAGCTTAGCGAGCGGGGGAGGTAATGAGCAGTTCTTC. Amino acids: CASSLASGGGNEQFF. This chain uses TRBV7-2 with TRBJ2-1, with 8 bases lining up with TRBD2. Losses at the gene ends were 0 bases for V and 7 bases for J; bases not matched to a gene: 5. The CDR3 extends over 15 amino acids. The V gene's germline CDR1 is SGHTA and CDR2 FQGNSA.

As DNA, the CDR3 is TGTGCCAGCAGTTCGAGCGGGGGGGCTTGGGAGACCCAGTACTTC. Amino acids: CASSSSGGAWETQYF. This chain connects TRBV7-2 to TRBJ2-5, with 10 bases aligning to TRBD2. In germline, CDR1 is SGHTA, CDR2 FQGNSA. J lost 5 bases, V lost 6 bases, and 9 bases had no gene match. This CDR3 has 15 residues.

The genes are TRBV7-8 and TRBJ2-2; tentative D call: TRBD1 (5 bases). Germline lookup yields CDR1 SGHVS and CDR2 FQNEAQ. Trimming pared 2 bases from V and 6 bases from J, leaving 10 bases between. The CDR3 runs to 14 residues. CDR3 sequence: CASSLTGGSGELFF. The CDR3 bases are TGTGCCAGCAGCTTAACAGGTGGATCCGGGGAGCTGTTTTTT.

This chain uses TRBV9 with TRBJ1-1; 7 bases map to TRBD1. V was clipped by 6 bases and J by 1 base; unmatched bases: 6. The germline V gene has CDR1 SGDLS and CDR2 YYNGEE. The CDR3 has 14 residues. The CDR3 coding sequence is TGTGCCAGCACCCAGACAGGGTGGAACACTGAAGCTTTCTTT. Translated, it gives CASTQTGWNTEAFF.

This sequence joins TRBV2 and TRBJ2-6; 9 bases line up with TRBD1. This CDR3 spans 17 amino acids. Germline lookup yields CDR1 SNHLY and CDR2 FYNNEI. V lost 6 bases, J lost 0 bases, and 6 bases stayed unmatched. The CDR3 DNA is TGTGCCAGCAGCCGGGACAGGGTCTACTCTGGGGCCAACGTCCTGACTTTC. It encodes CASSRDRVYSGANVLTF.

This chain links TRBV6-1 with TRBJ1-5, with 10 bases lining up with TRBD1. The CDR3 has 15 residues. J gave up 4 bases and V 7 bases, and 7 bases lay outside the gene matches. The V gene's germline CDR1 is MNHNS and CDR2 SASEGT. In DNA form, the CDR3 reads TGTGCCAGCAACCCGGACAGGGGGAAAAATCAGCCCCAGCATTTT. Amino acids: CASNPDRGKNQPQHF.

The chain recombines TRBV6-6 with TRBJ2-2, with D uncertain. V was pared by 2 bases and J by 0 bases, with 7 bases between. CDR3 size: 15 residues. From germline, CDR1 is MNHNY and CDR2 SVGAGI (reference sequence). The CDR3, as DNA: TGTGCCAGCAGTTACGAGACACCGAACACCGGGGAGCTGTTTTTT. This encodes CASSYETPNTGELFF.

V and J are TRBV10-3 and TRBJ2-5, with 8 bases aligning to TRBD1. Germline lookup yields CDR1 ENHRY and CDR2 SYGVKD. This CDR3 has 14 residues. Trimming took 5 bases from V and 1 from J; bases not matched to a gene: 3. CDR3 loop: CAISPDRGQETQYF. The CDR3 nucleotides read TGTGCCATCAGTCCAGACAGGGGCCAAGAGACCCAGTACTTC.